The 17 T cell receptor beta chains presented below share a single source sample, sequenced in a study of blood T cell repertoires in COVID-19. Method: immunoSEQ multiplex PCR; TCRdb's copy keeps in-frame clones and lacks some. Here the sample spans around 450,000 clones, around nine tenths being singletons. The sample consisted of PBMCs or T cells enriched from blood (not recorded which). These receptors all come from a young woman with acute COVID-19.

The chain uses TRBV23-1 and TRBJ2-7; 7 positions match TRBD1. TRBV23-1 qualifies as an ORF whose function is uncertain. This CDR3 spans 15 amino acids. V shed 6 bases and J 3 bases; nucleotides not matched to a gene: 11. CDR3 bases: TGCGCCAGCAGCCGAGTCGACGGGACAGACTACGAGCAGTACTTC. Translation gives CASSRVDGTDYEQYF.

This chain joins TRBV13 and TRBJ1-4; 9 nucleotides line up with TRBD1. The ends lost 8 bases at V and 8 bases at J; junction bases unmatched: 6. The CDR3 length is 13 residues. Germline V CDR1 and CDR2: PRHDT, FYEKMQ (reference sequence). The CDR3 spells CASSRDRDEKLFF. CDR3 bases: TGTGCCAGCTCCCGGGACAGGGACGAAAAACTGTTTTTT.

This chain connects TRBV4-3 to TRBJ2-1; TRBD2 might be the D (5 bases). Germline assignment: CDR1 LGHNA and CDR2 YSLEER. CDR3 length: 14 amino acids. Trimming shortened V by 0 bases and J by 5 bases, and 8 bases separated the two germline ends. CDR3 in DNA: TGCGCCAGCAGCCAAGATGAGAGGGACAATGAGCAGTTCTTC. Amino acids: CASSQDERDNEQFF.

The rearrangement links TRBV2 to TRBJ2-7; D is perhaps TRBD1 (6 bases). Deletions cut 7 bases from V and 3 bases from J, with 13 bases between. The V gene's germline CDR1 is SNHLY and CDR2 FYNNEI. The CDR3 is 13 residues long. DNA for the CDR3: TGTGCCAGCAACCGGGACAAAAACTACGAGCAGTACTTC. It translates to CASNRDKNYEQYF.

The chain links TRBV24-1 to TRBJ1-1; D call uncertain. CDR1 is KGHDR and CDR2 is SFDVKD in the germline V gene. Trimming stripped 2 bases from V and 9 bases from J, with 15 bases between. The CDR3 runs to 14 residues. CDR3 nucleotides: TGTGCCACCAGTGATTCACGCCGAGCCACCCAAGCTTTCTTT. Translating gives CATSDSRRATQAFF.

This chain joins TRBV30 and TRBJ1-5; D is perhaps TRBD1 (5 bases). Germline V gene sequence: CDR1 GTSNPN, CDR2 SVGIG (reference sequence). Trimming pared 2 bases from V and 4 bases from J, leaving 9 bases between. The CDR3 is made up of 13 amino acids. The CDR3 loop reads CAWSQGRNQPQHF. CDR3 DNA sequence: TGTGCCTGGAGTCAGGGAAGGAATCAGCCCCAGCATTTT.

The V gene is TRBV5-5, the J gene TRBJ1-2; 10 bases agree with TRBD1. V lost 3 bases, J lost 6 bases, and 2 bases stayed unmatched. CDR3 length equals 13 residues. CDR1 and CDR2 (germline): SGHKS, YYEKEE (reference sequence). The CDR3 DNA reads as TGTGCCAGCAGCTCCGGACAGGGGGATGGCTACACCTTC. Amino acids: CASSSGQGDGYTF.

This clone has only a few counts. The rearrangement links TRBV3-1 (or the pseudogene TRBV3-2) to TRBJ2-7; D gene uncertain. CDR3 size: 16 residues. Germline-derived CDR1 and CDR2 are LGHDT and YNNKEL (reference sequence). With 4 bases removed from V and 4 bases from J, the gap between germline ends came to 20 bases. CDR3 in DNA: TGTGCCAGCAGCCCCCCCGGCGGATCTCCTAGGTACGAGCAGTACTTC. As protein: CASSPPGGSPRYEQYF.

The chain recombines TRBV6-5 with TRBJ1-1; no firm D call. V was pared by 2 bases and J by 11 bases, with 12 bases between. Germline V gene data show CDR1 as MNHEY and CDR2 as SVGAGI. This CDR3 spans 12 amino acids. The CDR3 reads CASSYVRVEAFF. The CDR3 DNA is TGTGCCAGCAGTTACGTTCGGGTTGAGGCTTTCTTT.

Here the CDR3 reads CASVPGQGSYGYTF. Here the CDR3 DNA reads TGCGCCAGCGTCCCGGGACAGGGCAGCTATGGCTACACCTTC. The chain has TRBV5-1 and TRBJ1-2; 9 bases map to TRBD1. V trimming: 7 bases; J trimming: 4 bases; junction bases outside the gene matches: 8. The germline V gene has CDR1 SGHRS and CDR2 YFSETQ. The CDR3 contains 14 residues. Using reference TRBV5-1 and TRBJ1-2 for the parts outside the CDR3, the full variable domain is KAGVTQTPRYLIKTRGQQVTLSCSPISGHRSVSWYQQTPGQGLQFLFEYFSETQRNKGNFPGRFSGRQFSNSRSEMNVSTLELGDSALYLCASVPGQGSYGYTFGSGTRLTVV.

The rearrangement joins TRBV30 to TRBJ2-3; TRBD2 is a possible D gene (6 bases). Germline-derived CDR1 and CDR2 are GTSNPN and SVGIG (reference sequence). There are 15 residues in the CDR3. The chain's CDR3 is CVFSDRSWGADTQYF. The CDR3 DNA reads as TGTGTCTTCTCGGACCGCTCCTGGGGGGCAGATACGCAGTATTTT.

Written as DNA, the CDR3 is TGTGCCAGTAGGACAGGGGGGTTCGGCTACACCTTC. Its protein product is CASRTGGFGYTF. This chain connects TRBV19 to TRBJ1-2; TRBD1 matches at 9 bases. The ends lost 6 bases at V and 8 bases at J; junction bases unmatched: 4. The germline V gene has CDR1 LNHDA and CDR2 SQIVND (reference sequence). The CDR3 sequence is 12 residues long.

This rearrangement joins TRBV2 to TRBJ2-7; weak D call: TRBD2 (7 bases). This CDR3 comprises 13 residues. The ends were cut back, 7 bases at V and 2 bases at J, with 12 bases in the middle. Germline V gene lookup returns CDR1 SNHLY and CDR2 FYNNEI. The CDR3 loop is CASKEGGAYEQYF. In nucleotides, the CDR3 is TGTGCCAGCAAGGAGGGGGGGGCCTACGAGCAGTACTTC.

The rearrangement joins TRBV12-3 or TRBV12-4 to TRBJ1-5; D gene unclear. V lost 7 bases and J 2 bases, leaving 9 bases between the germline ends. CDR3 length: 13 residues. DNA of the CDR3: TGTGCCAGCACCCAAGGAGGCAATCAGCCCCAGCATTTT. As protein: CASTQGGNQPQHF.

The CDR3 sequence: CASSSGTSGGTYEQYF. CDR3 DNA sequence: TGCGCCAGCAGCTCCGGGACTAGCGGGGGAACCTACGAGCAGTACTTC. The chain links TRBV5-1 to TRBJ2-7; 14 bases are a match to TRBD2. The CDR3 loop spans 16 amino acids. Germline-derived CDR1 and CDR2 are SGHRS and YFSETQ. V shed 3 bases, J shed 2 bases, and the junction held 4 bases outside the gene matches.

The chain has TRBV3-1 (or the pseudogene TRBV3-2) and TRBJ2-7; 14 bases are a match to TRBD2. The germline V gene has CDR1 LGHDT and CDR2 YNNKEL (reference sequence). V lost 4 bases to trimming and J lost 0 bases; unmatched junction nucleotides: 2. The CDR3 extends over 16 amino acids. The DNA for the CDR3 is TGTGCCAGCAGCCGACTAGCGGGAGGGGGCTCCTACGAGCAGTACTTC. Translating it yields CASSRLAGGGSYEQYF.

This chain links TRBV12-3 or TRBV12-4 with TRBJ1-4, with 7 bases that match TRBD1. This CDR3 region has 13 residues. V lost 8 bases to trimming and J lost 4 bases; unmatched junction nucleotides: 4. This CDR3 is CASGTANNEKLFF. The CDR3 DNA sequence: TGTGCCAGCGGGACAGCCAATAATGAAAAACTGTTTTTT.